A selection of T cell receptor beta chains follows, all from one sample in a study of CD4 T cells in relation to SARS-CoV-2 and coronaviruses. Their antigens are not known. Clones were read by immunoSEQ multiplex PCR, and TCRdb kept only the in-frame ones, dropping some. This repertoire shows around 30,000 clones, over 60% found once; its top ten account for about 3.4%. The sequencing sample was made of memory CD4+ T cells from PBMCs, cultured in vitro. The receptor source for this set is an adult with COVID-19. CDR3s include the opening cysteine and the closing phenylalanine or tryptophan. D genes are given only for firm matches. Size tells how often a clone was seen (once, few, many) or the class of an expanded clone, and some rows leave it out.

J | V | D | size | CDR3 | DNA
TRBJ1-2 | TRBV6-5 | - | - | CASRARGNYGYTF | TGTGCCAGCAGGGCTAGGGGAAACTATGGCTACACCTTC
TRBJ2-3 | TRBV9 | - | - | CASSVGPTLSTDTQYF | TGTGCCAGCAGCGTCGGACCGACTTTAAGCACAGATACGCAGTATTTT
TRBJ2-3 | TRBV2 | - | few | CASSGTSSTDTQYF | TGTGCCAGCAGCGGGACTTCTAGCACAGATACGCAGTATTTT
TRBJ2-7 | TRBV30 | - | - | CAWSSQYEQYF | TGTGCCTGGAGTTCACAATACGAGCAGTACTTC
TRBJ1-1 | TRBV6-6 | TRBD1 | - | CASSSPGQASGTEAFF | TGTGCCAGCAGTTCCCCCGGACAGGCATCAGGGACTGAAGCTTTCTTT
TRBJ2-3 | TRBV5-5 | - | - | CASTRVWGTDTQYF | TGTGCCAGCACCAGGGTATGGGGCACAGATACGCAGTATTTT
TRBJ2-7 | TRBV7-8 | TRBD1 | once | CASNSERQGFEQYF | TGTGCCAGCAACTCCGAACGACAGGGGTTCGAGCAGTACTTC
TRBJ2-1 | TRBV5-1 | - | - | CASSEPRAVLEQFF | TGCGCCAGTTCCGAACCCCGAGCGGTGCTCGAGCAGTTCTTC
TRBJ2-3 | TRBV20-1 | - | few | CSARGTDTQYF | TGCAGTGCCCGGGGCACAGATACGCAGTATTTT
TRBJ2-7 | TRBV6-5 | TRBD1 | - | CASSYGTGGNEQYF | TGTGCCAGCAGTTACGGGACAGGGGGCAACGAGCAGTACTTC
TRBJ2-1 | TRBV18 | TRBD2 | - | CASSAPGLAGGFEQFF | TGTGCCAGCTCAGCACCGGGACTAGCGGGCGGATTTGAGCAGTTCTTC
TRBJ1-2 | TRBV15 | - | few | CATSRDRNGYTF | TGTGCCACCAGCAGAGATCGAAATGGCTACACCTTC
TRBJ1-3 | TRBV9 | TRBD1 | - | CASSFTGGGGNTIYF | TGTGCCAGCAGCTTCACAGGGGGAGGAGGAAACACCATATATTTT
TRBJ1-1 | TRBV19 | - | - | CASSIGGVNTEAFF | TGTGCCAGTAGTATAGGCGGGGTGAACACTGAAGCTTTCTTT
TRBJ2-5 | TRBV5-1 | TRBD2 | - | CASSFFLAGGGETQYF | TGCGCCAGCAGCTTTTTCCTAGCGGGAGGTGGTGAGACCCAGTACTTC
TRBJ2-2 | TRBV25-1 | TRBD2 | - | CASNRLAGAANTGELFF | TGTGCCAGCAACCGACTAGCGGGAGCCGCGAACACCGGGGAGCTGTTTTTT
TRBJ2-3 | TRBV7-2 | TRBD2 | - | CASSLRRLAGDTQYF | TGTGCCAGCAGCTTACGGAGACTAGCGGGAGATACGCAGTATTTT
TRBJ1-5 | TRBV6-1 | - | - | CASSEAGGGGQPQHF | TGTGCCAGCAGTGAAGCCGGGGGCGGCGGTCAGCCCCAGCATTTT
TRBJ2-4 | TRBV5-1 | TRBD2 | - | CASSLGSWGGTFAKNIQYF | TGCGCCAGCAGCTTGGGGTCGTGGGGGGGAACCTTCGCCAAAAACATTCAGTACTTC
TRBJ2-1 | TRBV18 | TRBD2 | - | CASSPPPGLAGGRSSYNEQFF | TGTGCCAGCTCGCCACCTCCGGGACTAGCGGGAGGTAGGAGCTCCTACAATGAGCAGTTCTTC
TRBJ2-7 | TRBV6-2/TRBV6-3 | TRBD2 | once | CASSYFGGRSGEQYF | TGTGCCAGCAGTTACTTCGGCGGGAGATCCGGCGAGCAGTACTTC
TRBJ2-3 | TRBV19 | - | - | CASSIRPSDTQYF | TGTGCCAGTAGTATACGTCCTTCAGATACGCAGTATTTT
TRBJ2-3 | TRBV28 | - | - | CASSRGATDTQYF | TGTGCCAGCAGTCGCGGGGCCACAGATACGCAGTATTTT
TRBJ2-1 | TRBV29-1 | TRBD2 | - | CSVDRLAGASEQFF | TGCAGCGTTGACAGACTAGCGGGAGCGTCTGAGCAGTTCTTC
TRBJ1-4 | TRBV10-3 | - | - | CAISDPMGGAEKLFF | TGTGCCATCAGTGACCCGATGGGGGGGGCTGAAAAACTGTTTTTT